A single sample gave rise to the 5 T cell receptor beta chains below, sequenced in a study of cytomegalovirus exposure and HLA in healthy donors. PCR primers comprised 60 Vbeta and 13 Jbeta primers. TCRdb's table, derived via immunoSEQ multiplex PCR, lists solely in-frame clones and lacks some. The table lists 130,000 or so clones, 75% to 80% of them singletons. Input material: PBMCs. The receptors stem from a woman in her forties in good health and CMV-seronegative.

V usage is TRBV6-5 and J usage is TRBJ2-3, with D perhaps TRBD1 (5 bases). Per germline, CDR1 MNHEY and CDR2 SVGAGI. CDR3 length: 16 amino acids. The V gene lost 0 bases and the J gene lost 4 bases, with 14 bases spanning the gap. CDR3 sequence: CASSYSDAGHPDTQYF. CDR3 nucleotide sequence: TGTGCCAGCAGTTACTCGGACGCAGGACATCCAGATACGCAGTATTTT.

CDR3 loop: CASSLSSGGAGANVLTF. The CDR3 DNA reads as TGTGCCAGCAGTTTATCCTCGGGGGGCGCTGGGGCCAACGTCCTGACTTTC. V gene TRBV27 combines with J gene TRBJ2-6; the D gene is possibly TRBD2 (7 bases). This CDR3 spans 17 amino acids. Between the trimmed V and J ends, which lost 0 bases and 2 bases, there was a span of 11 bases. CDR1 is MNHEY, CDR2 SMNVEV, per germline (reference sequence).

V usage is TRBV6-1 and J usage is TRBJ1-1; D is perhaps TRBD1 (5 bases). Trimming shortened V by 3 bases and J by 10 bases, and 9 bases separated the two germline ends. Germline V gene lookup returns CDR1 MNHNS and CDR2 SASEGT. The CDR3 has 11 residues. CDR3 bases: TGTGCCAGCAGTGAGTGGGGGGGAGCTTTCTTT. It translates to CASSEWGGAFF.

This clone was detected only a few times. The J gene is TRBJ1-1, the V gene TRBV11-2; 7 positions agree with TRBD1. After removal of 0 bases from V and 1 base from J, the junction contained 2 bases not matched to a gene. Germline V lookup: CDR1 SGHAT, CDR2 FQNNGV. CDR3 size: 15 residues. This CDR3 is CASSLDPGGNTEAFF. DNA of the CDR3: TGTGCCAGCAGCTTAGATCCAGGGGGGAACACTGAAGCTTTCTTT. Supplemented by reference TRBV11-2 and TRBJ1-1, the full variable domain reads EAGVAQSPRYKIIEKRQSVAFWCNPISGHATLYWYQQILGQGPKLLIQFQNNGVVDDSQLPKDRFSAERLKGVDSTLKIQPAKLEDSAVYLCASSLDPGGNTEAFFGQGTRLTVV.

The rearrangement uses TRBV6-1 and TRBJ2-1; TRBD2 aligns across 7 bases. CDR3 size: 16 residues. V trimming: 0 bases; J trimming: 4 bases; junction bases outside the gene matches: 6. The V gene's germline CDR1 is MNHNS and CDR2 SASEGT. Here the CDR3 reads CASSEAAGLPYNEQFF. The CDR3 DNA sequence: TGTGCCAGCAGTGAAGCGGCGGGACTACCATACAATGAGCAGTTCTTC.